A selection of T cell receptor beta chains follows, all from one sample in a study of blood T cell repertoires in COVID-19. Assay used: immunoSEQ multiplex PCR; TCRdb lists only in-frame clones, some missing. Altogether more than 120,000 clones are present, around 82% being singletons, with the ten largest covering roughly 3.9%. The material sequenced was PBMCs or T cells enriched from blood (not recorded which). All receptors derive from a man aged 50 to 59 in a cohort exposed to, infected with or recovered from COVID-19 (not recorded which). The CDR3 runs from the conserved cysteine through the conserved F or W. A D gene is named only where the DNA matches it firmly. Clone size appears in some rows only: once, few, many, or a class for an expanded clone.

clone_size	v_call	d_call	cdr3_length	j_call	cdr3_nt	cdr3_aa
-	TRBV19	TRBD2	14	TRBJ2-5	TGTGCCAGTAGGCCGGGACTAGCGGCTGAGACCCAGTACTTC	CASRPGLAAETQYF
-	TRBV14	-	13	TRBJ2-5	TGTGCCAGCAGCCAAGACATCCCAGAGACCCAGTACTTC	CASSQDIPETQYF
-	TRBV7-8	TRBD1	14	TRBJ1-5	TGTGCCAGCAGCATGGACAGGTCCAAGGGGCCCCAGCATTTT	CASSMDRSKGPQHF
-	TRBV15	TRBD1	15	TRBJ1-1	TGTGCCACCAGCAGGGAGTACAGGGGTAACACTGAAGCTTTCTTT	CATSREYRGNTEAFF
-	TRBV20-1	-	14	TRBJ1-4	TGCAGTGCTAGTGGGGGGGGAGGGCGCGAAAAACTGTTTTTT	CSASGGGGREKLFF
-	TRBV24-1	TRBD2	14	TRBJ2-1	TGTGCCACCAGTGTTGGGGGAGGGCATGATGAGCAGTTCTTC	CATSVGGGHDEQFF
-	TRBV7-9	-	16	TRBJ1-5	TGTGCCAGCAGCTCAACGCAGGGGCTCCCGTATCAGCCCCAGCATTTT	CASSSTQGLPYQPQHF
few	TRBV3-1/TRBV3-2	-	13	TRBJ1-4	TGTGCCAGCAGCCTAACAACTAATGAAAAACTGTTTTTT	CASSLTTNEKLFF
-	TRBV4-3	-	15	TRBJ2-3	TGCGCCAGCAGCCAAGACCCCAGTTCCACAGATACGCAGTATTTT	CASSQDPSSTDTQYF
-	TRBV2	-	14	TRBJ2-3	TGTGCCAGCAGCCGGGAGAAGTGGAAAGATACGCAGTATTTT	CASSREKWKDTQYF
once	TRBV10-3	TRBD2	20	TRBJ2-1	TGTGCCATCAGTGGGGCACCCACTGGGGTAGCGGGCAGCTCCTACAATGAGCAGTTCTTC	CAISGAPTGVAGSSYNEQFF
-	TRBV4-1	-	12	TRBJ2-7	TGCGCCAGCAGCCAGGTCGGCCGGGAGTTGTACTTC	CASSQVGRELYF
-	TRBV14	-	14	TRBJ1-2	TGTGCCAGCAGCCAAGTTATGGGGGGGCATGGCTACACCTTC	CASSQVMGGHGYTF
-	TRBV11-3	TRBD2	16	TRBJ2-1	TGTGCCAGCAGCTCCTCCGTCGCGGGAGGGCCTAATGAGCAGTTCTTC	CASSSSVAGGPNEQFF
-	TRBV10-3	TRBD1	17	TRBJ2-1	TGTGCCATCAGTGAGCTTGGGACAGGGGGCTTGTACAATGAGCAGTTCTTC	CAISELGTGGLYNEQFF
-	TRBV24-1	TRBD1	16	TRBJ2-1	TGTGCCACCAGTGACTCCGGGACAGGGGAGGTCAATGAGCAGTTCTTC	CATSDSGTGEVNEQFF
-	TRBV18	-	13	TRBJ2-7	TGTGCCAGCTCACCAACAGGGAAACACGAGCAGTACTTC	CASSPTGKHEQYF
-	TRBV7-8	-	15	TRBJ2-1	TGTGCCAGCAGCCCCTACCTGAGCTCCTACAATGAGCAGTTCTTC	CASSPYLSSYNEQFF
-	TRBV19	-	11	TRBJ2-2	TGTGCCAGTCGTGGCAACGGGGAGCTGTTTTTT	CASRGNGELFF
-	TRBV2	TRBD2	20	TRBJ2-3	TGTGCCAGCAGCGCGGAAACTCCGGGACTAGCGGGATTCGGTGCAGATACGCAGTATTTT	CASSAETPGLAGFGADTQYF
-	TRBV5-4	TRBD2	17	TRBJ2-7	TGTGCCAGCAGCTTGGGGACTAGCGGGAGAAGCTCCTACGAGCAGTACTTC	CASSLGTSGRSSYEQYF
-	TRBV29-1	-	13	TRBJ2-5	TGCAGCGTCCACCCAGGGGGAGGTGAGACCCAGTACTTC	CSVHPGGGETQYF
-	TRBV7-6	TRBD1	14	TRBJ1-5	TGTGCCAGCAGCCAGGGGGGAATGGGACAGCCCCAGCATTTT	CASSQGGMGQPQHF
-	TRBV9	TRBD1	16	TRBJ1-6	TGTGCCAGCAGCCCCCGGACAGGAGGGAATAATTCACCCCTCCACTTT	CASSPRTGGNNSPLHF
-	TRBV24-1	-	15	TRBJ1-1	TGTGCCACCAGTGACCCAAAGGGAGGGAACACTGAAGCTTTCTTT	CATSDPKGGNTEAFF
-	TRBV2	-	12	TRBJ2-7	TGTGCCAGCAGTGAAGCCAGGTACGAGCAGTACTTC	CASSEARYEQYF
-	TRBV10-2	-	12	TRBJ1-2	TGCGCCAGCAAGCTTGATACCTATGGCTACACCTTC	CASKLDTYGYTF
once	TRBV20-1	-	13	TRBJ1-2	TGCAGTGCTAGTGGACAGCAAAACTATGGCTACACCTTC	CSASGQQNYGYTF
-	TRBV27	-	13	TRBJ1-2	TGTGCCAGCAGTTTTCCAAGGAGCTATGGCTACACCTTC	CASSFPRSYGYTF
-	TRBV6-1	-	14	TRBJ2-7	TGTGCCAGCAGTGAACGGCACAGGGTCTACGAGCAGTACTTC	CASSERHRVYEQYF
-	TRBV27	TRBD1	12	TRBJ1-1	TGTGCCAGCAGACAGGGGTTGGGAAGAGCTTTCTTT	CASRQGLGRAFF
-	TRBV7-9	TRBD1	14	TRBJ1-2	TGTGCCAGCAGCTCGGGGGACAGGGGAAAGGGCTACACCTTC	CASSSGDRGKGYTF
-	TRBV2	-	15	TRBJ2-1	TGTGCCAGCAGCGTCGGACTTAGCTCCTACAATGAGCAGTTCTTC	CASSVGLSSYNEQFF
-	TRBV12-5	-	14	TRBJ1-5	TGTGCTAGTGGTTTGGTCTCGGGGTCTGCTCCCCAGCATTTT	CASGLVSGSAPQHF
-	TRBV2	-	17	TRBJ1-3	TGTGCCAGCAGCGCAAGGGTACGGGACATTCGAGGAAACACCATATATTTT	CASSARVRDIRGNTIYF
once	TRBV30	TRBD1	14	TRBJ1-2	TGTGCCTGGAGTCAAGGACAGGGGACCCCTGGCTACACCTTC	CAWSQGQGTPGYTF
-	TRBV24-1	-	13	TRBJ2-2	TGTGCCACCAGTAGCCAAAGCACCGGGGAGCTGTTTTTT	CATSSQSTGELFF
-	TRBV7-2	-	15	TRBJ1-2	TGTGCCAGCAGCCCCCAGGGAACAGCTAACTATGGCTACACCTTC	CASSPQGTANYGYTF
-	TRBV7-2	-	12	TRBJ2-3	TGTGCCAGCAGCCCAAACACAGATACGCAGTATTTT	CASSPNTDTQYF
-	TRBV6-2/TRBV6-3	-	15	TRBJ1-1	TGTGCCAGCAGTTACTCTAAAAGGGAGGTTACTGAAGCTTTCTTT	CASSYSKREVTEAFF
-	TRBV6-5	TRBD2	15	TRBJ2-1	TGTGCCAGCACCCTAAGGACTAGCGGTTACAATGAGCAGTTCTTC	CASTLRTSGYNEQFF
few	TRBV7-9	TRBD2	16	TRBJ2-1	TGTGCCAGCAGCTTAGCAAGGACTAGCGGGGCCAATGAGCAGTTCTTC	CASSLARTSGANEQFF
-	TRBV19	TRBD1	14	TRBJ2-1	TGTGCCAGTAGCCCGGGACAGAGGTTTGCTGAGCAGTTCTTC	CASSPGQRFAEQFF
-	TRBV14	TRBD1	14	TRBJ1-2	TGTGCCAGCAGCCGCCTAGACAGGGACTATGGCTACACCTTC	CASSRLDRDYGYTF
few	TRBV20-1	TRBD2	16	TRBJ2-2	TGCAGTGCTAGTACTAGCGGGAGTTCGAACACCGGGGAGCTGTTTTTT	CSASTSGSSNTGELFF
-	TRBV7-2	-	16	TRBJ1-5	TGTGCCAGCAGCTTAGACGGGGGATCGAGCAATCAGCCCCAGCATTTT	CASSLDGGSSNQPQHF
-	TRBV6-5	-	11	TRBJ1-2	TGTGCCAGCAGGACCAGGGATGGCTACACCTTC	CASRTRDGYTF
once	TRBV28	-	12	TRBJ2-7	TGTGCCAGCAACCACAACTCCTACGAGCAGTACTTC	CASNHNSYEQYF
few	TRBV19	-	14	TRBJ2-7	TGTGCCAGTAGTATGGTAGGTGGAGCCTACGAGCAGTACTTC	CASSMVGGAYEQYF
-	TRBV7-9	TRBD2	17	TRBJ2-1	TGTGCCAGCAGCTCGCCCTTGGGGACTAGCGGGGATAATGAGCAGTTCTTC	CASSSPLGTSGDNEQFF
many	TRBV28	TRBD2	16	TRBJ2-7	TGTGCCAGCAGTTTCCTAGGACTAGCGGGCTCCTACGAGCAGTACTTC	CASSFLGLAGSYEQYF
-	TRBV5-4	-	12	TRBJ1-2	TGTGCCAGCAGCTTGACAGGGAATGGCTACACCTTC	CASSLTGNGYTF
-	TRBV28	TRBD1	16	TRBJ2-5	TGTGCCACCAATTTCAGGACAGGGGGTGGGGGAGAGACCCAGTACTTC	CATNFRTGGGGETQYF
-	TRBV5-4	-	17	TRBJ1-2	TGTGCCAGCAGCGCCGGACAGCCTACCCACCCGAAGTATGGCTACACCTTC	CASSAGQPTHPKYGYTF
-	TRBV13	TRBD1	17	TRBJ2-7	TGTGCCAGCAGCTTTACCTCCCACGGGACAGGCGCCTACGAGCAGTACTTC	CASSFTSHGTGAYEQYF